The next 24 T cell receptor beta chains were all read from a single sample in a study of blood T cell repertoires in COVID-19. TCRdb's table, derived via immunoSEQ multiplex PCR, lists solely in-frame clones and lacks some. This table holds around 200,000 clones, 85% to 90% found once. Input material: peripheral blood. Every receptor here comes from a man aged 50-59 years with acute or convalescent COVID-19.

This rearrangement joins TRBV5-4 to TRBJ2-3; D possibly corresponds to TRBD2 (5 bases). Per the germline V gene, CDR1 is SGHNT and CDR2 is YYREEE (reference sequence). V lost 2 bases, J lost 2 bases, and 9 bases lay in between. The CDR3 sequence is 14 residues long. The DNA for the CDR3 is TGTGCCAGCAGCTTAGGGAGTTCCACAGATACGCAGTATTTT. Translation gives CASSLGSSTDTQYF.

The CDR3 DNA sequence: TGTGCCAGCAGCCACCCTCAACAGGGAAACGAGCAGTTCTTC. Protein sequence: CASSHPQQGNEQFF. The chain employs TRBV4-2 and TRBJ2-1; TRBD1 is a possible D gene (6 bases). Per germline, CDR1 LGHNA and CDR2 YNFKEQ. V was clipped by 3 bases and J by 10 bases, with 16 bases between them. The CDR3 totals 14 residues.

The chain carries TRBV11-3 and TRBJ2-7; maybe TRBD1 (6 bases). CDR1 SGHNT and CDR2 YENEEA come from the germline V gene. The CDR3 is made up of 13 amino acids. The ends were cut back, 5 bases at V and 5 bases at J, with 13 bases in the middle. The CDR3 DNA follows: TGTGCCAGCAGCCCCACAGGGATGCACGAGCAGTACGTC. It translates to CASSPTGMHEQYV.

This clone was recorded only once. This sequence joins TRBV6-5 and TRBJ2-3; 10 positions match TRBD2. In germline, CDR1 is MNHEY, CDR2 SVGAGI. J lost 1 base, V lost 5 bases, and 3 bases had no gene match. The CDR3 totals 15 residues. The CDR3 DNA reads as TGTGCCAGCAGTACCGGGACTAGCGGCACAGATACGCAGTATTTT. Its translation is CASSTGTSGTDTQYF.

This rearrangement joins TRBV4-3 to TRBJ2-1, with D possibly matching TRBD2 (6 bases). Germline-derived CDR1 and CDR2 are LGHNA and YSLEER. The CDR3 length is 14 residues. The ends were cut back, 1 base at V and 9 bases at J, with 13 bases in the middle. In DNA, the CDR3 is TGCGCCAGCAGCCAAGTCTACGGGACTGGTGAGCAGTTCTTC. It translates to CASSQVYGTGEQFF.

This chain links TRBV18 with TRBJ1-6, with unresolved D. CDR3 length: 15 residues. The V end was cut by 3 bases, the J end by 0 bases, with 6 bases between. Per the germline V gene, CDR1 is KGHSH and CDR2 is LQKENI. The CDR3 loop reads CASSPTVSYNSPLHF. CDR3 in DNA: TGTGCCAGCTCACCCACGGTCTCCTATAATTCACCCCTCCACTTT. Full variable domain (outside the CDR3, taken from reference TRBV18 and TRBJ1-6): NAGVMQNPRHLVRRRGQEARLRCSPMKGHSHVYWYRQLPEEGLKFMVYLQKENIIDESGMPKERFSAEFPKEGPSILRIQQVVRGDSAAYFCASSPTVSYNSPLHFGNGTRLTVT.

This chain links TRBV7-9 with TRBJ2-7; possible D gene TRBD2, 7 bases. The CDR3 length is 15 residues. From germline, CDR1 is SEHNR and CDR2 FQNEAQ (reference sequence). The V end was cut by 5 bases, the J end by 2 bases, with 16 bases between. The CDR3 protein is CASSAGASGTYEQYF. The CDR3 nucleotides read TGTGCCAGCAGCGCAGGGGCTAGCGGTACCTACGAGCAGTACTTC.

The chain joins TRBV5-8 to TRBJ2-7; TRBD2 agrees at 7 bases. The CDR3 consists of 14 residues. The germline V gene has CDR1 SGHTS and CDR2 YDEGEE. V dropped 3 bases and J dropped 0; count of bases not matched to a gene: 3. As DNA, the CDR3 is TGTGCCAGCAGCTGGGGGGGATTCTCCTACGAGCAGTACTTC. Translation: CASSWGGFSYEQYF.

This clone was seen only once. V usage is TRBV9 and J usage is TRBJ1-3, with 12 bases fitting TRBD1. The J segment lost 4 bases and the V segment lost 4 bases, leaving 9 bases of the junction unmatched. Germline CDR1 SGDLS, CDR2 YYNGEE. This CDR3 has 17 amino acids. This CDR3 reads CASSLLGQGARGNTIYF. The CDR3 coding sequence is TGTGCCAGCAGCCTGTTGGGACAGGGGGCAAGAGGAAACACCATATATTTT.

CDR3 coding DNA: TGTGCCAGCTCCTCTCAGCGGGGCGGCAATGAGCAGTTCTTC. It specifies CASSSQRGGNEQFF. The genes are TRBV18 and TRBJ2-1, with 7 bases identical to TRBD2. The ends lost 6 bases at V and 6 bases at J; junction bases unmatched: 8. CDR1 is KGHSH and CDR2 is LQKENI in the germline V gene. The CDR3 is made up of 14 amino acids.

This clone was counted a single time. Here the CDR3 DNA reads TGTGCCAGTAGTGTAACCGCGTCACCCGGGTCCTACAATGAGCAGTTCTTC. Encoded protein: CASSVTASPGSYNEQFF. V usage is TRBV19 and J usage is TRBJ2-1, with D unresolved. The CDR3 loop spans 17 amino acids. Germline V lookup: CDR1 LNHDA, CDR2 SQIVND (reference sequence). V shed 5 bases and J shed 1 base, with 18 bases lying between them.

J is TRBJ1-6 and V is TRBV2, with D perhaps matching TRBD1 (5 bases). V was pared by 5 bases and J by 12 bases, with 20 bases between. In germline, CDR1 is SNHLY, CDR2 FYNNEI. The length of the CDR3 is 15 residues. DNA for the CDR3: TGTGCCAGCAGTCTACAGGAGACCTCCCAAGGACCCCTCCACTTT. It translates to CASSLQETSQGPLHF.

The chain carries TRBV11-2 and TRBJ2-7, with D tentatively TRBD1 (6 bases). CDR3 length equals 16 residues. Germline V gene lookup returns CDR1 SGHAT and CDR2 FQNNGV. V lost 4 bases to trimming and J lost 0 bases, with 16 bases between them. CDR3 bases: TGTGCCAGCAGCTCACCCGCGACAGGACGCTCCTACGAGCAGTACTTC. It encodes CASSSPATGRSYEQYF. Drawing the rest from reference TRBV11-2 and TRBJ2-7, the complete variable domain is EAGVAQSPRYKIIEKRQSVAFWCNPISGHATLYWYQQILGQGPKLLIQFQNNGVVDDSQLPKDRFSAERLKGVDSTLKIQPAKLEDSAVYLCASSSPATGRSYEQYFGPGTRLTVT.

V gene TRBV19 combines with J gene TRBJ2-3; 10 nucleotides agree with TRBD2. The CDR3 runs 16 residues. V lost 4 bases to trimming and J lost 5 bases; unmatched junction nucleotides: 9. Germline V CDR1 and CDR2: LNHDA, SQIVND (reference sequence). CDR3 in DNA: TGTGCCAGTAGTAACCCCAAGCGGGAGGGGGGAGATACGCAGTATTTT. Encoded protein: CASSNPKREGGDTQYF.

V gene TRBV27 combines with J gene TRBJ1-3; 9 nucleotides agree with TRBD1. V was clipped by 6 bases and J by 2 bases; unmatched bases: 11. The CDR3 has 17 residues. Germline CDR1 is MNHEY and CDR2 is SMNVEV (reference sequence). CDR3 DNA sequence: TGTGCCAGCAGCGCCCGGGACAGGGAAGGGCCTGGAAACACCATATATTTT. Its translation: CASSARDREGPGNTIYF.

V gene TRBV7-8 combines with J gene TRBJ1-1, with 8 bases identical to TRBD1. The V gene's germline CDR1 is SGHVS and CDR2 FQNEAQ. CDR3 size: 15 residues. The V gene end was trimmed by 6 bases and the J gene end by 5 bases; junction bases not matched to a gene: 11. The CDR3 nucleotides read TGTGCCAGCAGGGCCGGACAGGGTATTGGGACTGAAGCTTTCTTT. It is translated as CASRAGQGIGTEAFF.

CDR3 residues: CASSLPRQGHGYTF. CDR3 in DNA: TGTGCCAGCAGCTTACCGCGACAGGGCCACGGCTACACCTTC. The chain recombines TRBV28 with TRBJ1-2, with 7 bases lining up with TRBD1. Germline lookup yields CDR1 MDHEN and CDR2 SYDVKM. V trimming: 6 bases; J trimming: 8 bases; junction bases outside the gene matches: 12. The CDR3 is 14 amino acids.

The V call is TRBV18, the J call TRBJ1-2; 8 nucleotides agree with TRBD1. The CDR3 has 14 residues. V shed 3 bases and J 3 bases; nucleotides not matched to a gene: 3. Per germline, CDR1 KGHSH and CDR2 LQKENI. The CDR3, as DNA: TGTGCCAGCTCACCGGGACAGGTTTACTATGGCTACACCTTC. It is translated as CASSPGQVYYGYTF.

The rearrangement uses TRBV18 and TRBJ2-7, with no clear D. Germline lookup yields CDR1 KGHSH and CDR2 LQKENI. V dropped 2 bases and J dropped 2 bases, with 10 bases sitting between them. CDR3 length: 14 amino acids. The CDR3 loop reads CASSPSRLTYEQYF. The CDR3 DNA is TGTGCCAGCTCACCATCCAGGCTCACCTACGAGCAGTACTTC.

V usage is TRBV28 and J usage is TRBJ2-2; D remains unclear. Germline CDR1 is MDHEN and CDR2 is SYDVKM. The CDR3 sequence is 15 residues long. Trimming pared 6 bases from V and 3 bases from J, leaving 14 bases between. The CDR3 here is CASRPTVRDTGELFF. Here the CDR3 DNA reads TGTGCCAGCAGACCAACAGTTCGAGACACCGGGGAGCTGTTTTTT.

The rearrangement links TRBV6-2 or TRBV6-3 to TRBJ2-1; 7 bases align to TRBD1. The CDR3 sequence is 14 residues long. From germline, CDR1 is MNHEY and CDR2 SVGEGT. V shed 2 bases, J shed 7 bases, and the junction held 5 bases outside the gene matches. CDR3 region: CASSYPQTGNEQFF. In nucleotides, the CDR3 is TGTGCCAGCAGTTACCCACAGACAGGGAATGAGCAGTTCTTC.

The gene calls are TRBV19 and TRBJ2-5; 9 bases align to TRBD2. The CDR3 is 13 residues long. CDR1 and CDR2 (germline): LNHDA, SQIVND (reference sequence). The V gene end was trimmed by 8 bases and the J gene end by 5 bases; junction bases not matched to a gene: 6. CDR3 nucleotide sequence: TGTGCCAGTCGAGTAGCGGGAGTGGAGACCCAGTACTTC. Translated, it gives CASRVAGVETQYF. Complete variable domain (other parts from reference TRBV19 and TRBJ2-5): DGGITQSPKYLFRKEGQNVTLSCEQNLNHDAMYWYRQDPGQGLRLIYYSQIVNDFQKGDIAEGYSVSREKKESFPLTVTSAQKNPTAFYLCASRVAGVETQYFGPGTRLLVL.

The CDR3 DNA sequence: TGTGCCAGCAGCTTAGGCCGGGGGACCGATGAGCAGTTCTTC. As protein: CASSLGRGTDEQFF. The genes are TRBV11-2 and TRBJ2-1; tentatively, D is TRBD2 (6 bases). The V gene lost 1 base and the J gene lost 8 bases, with 12 bases spanning the gap. Germline loops: CDR1 SGHAT, CDR2 FQNNGV. The CDR3 is 14 amino acids.

V usage is TRBV2 and J usage is TRBJ1-2, with D perhaps TRBD1 (6 bases). The CDR3 extends over 15 amino acids. Germline CDR1 SNHLY, CDR2 FYNNEI. The V gene lost 6 bases and the J gene lost 0 bases, with 14 bases spanning the gap. Written as DNA, the CDR3 is TGTGCCAGCAGAGGTGGACAGACCCCTAACTATGGCTACACCTTC. Its protein product is CASRGGQTPNYGYTF. Full variable domain (rest looked up from reference TRBV2 and TRBJ1-2): EPEVTQTPSHQVTQMGQEVILRCVPISNHLYFYWYRQILGQKVEFLVSFYNNEISEKSEIFDDQFSVERPDGSNFTLKIRSTKLEDSAMYFCASRGGQTPNYGYTFGSGTRLTVV.